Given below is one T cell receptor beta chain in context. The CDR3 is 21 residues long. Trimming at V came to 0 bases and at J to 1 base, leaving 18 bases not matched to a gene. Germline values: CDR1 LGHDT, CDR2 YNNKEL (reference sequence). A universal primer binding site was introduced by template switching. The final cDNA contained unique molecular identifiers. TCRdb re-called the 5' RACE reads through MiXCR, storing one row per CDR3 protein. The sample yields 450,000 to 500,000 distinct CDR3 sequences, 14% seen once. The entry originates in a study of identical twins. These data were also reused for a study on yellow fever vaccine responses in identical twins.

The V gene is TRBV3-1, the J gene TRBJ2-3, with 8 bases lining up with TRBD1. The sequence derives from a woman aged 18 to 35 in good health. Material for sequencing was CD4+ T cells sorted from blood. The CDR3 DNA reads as TGTGCCAGCAGCCAAGATCCCCCGCGACAGGGGCCGGGACTTCGCACAGATACGCAGTATTTT. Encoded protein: CASSQDPPRQGPGLRTDTQYF.